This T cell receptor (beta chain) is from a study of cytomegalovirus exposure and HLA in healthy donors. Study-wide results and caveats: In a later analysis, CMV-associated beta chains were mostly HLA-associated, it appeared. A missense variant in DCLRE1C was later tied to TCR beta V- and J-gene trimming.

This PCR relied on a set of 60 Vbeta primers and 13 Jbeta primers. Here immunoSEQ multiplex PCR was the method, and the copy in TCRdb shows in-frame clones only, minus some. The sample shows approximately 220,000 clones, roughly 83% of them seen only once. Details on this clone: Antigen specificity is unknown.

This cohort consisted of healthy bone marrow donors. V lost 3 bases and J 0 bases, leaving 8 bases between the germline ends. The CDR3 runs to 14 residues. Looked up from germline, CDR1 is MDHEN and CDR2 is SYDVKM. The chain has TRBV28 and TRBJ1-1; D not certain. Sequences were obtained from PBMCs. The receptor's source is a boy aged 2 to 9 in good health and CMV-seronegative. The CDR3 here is CASSFQVLNTEAFF. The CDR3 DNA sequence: TGTGCCAGCAGTTTTCAGGTCTTGAACACTGAAGCTTTCTTT.